The text below deals with one T cell receptor (beta chain). Its antigen is still unknown. Looked up from germline, CDR1 is SGHTA and CDR2 is FQGNSA. The CDR3 length is 14 residues. The data belong to a study of T cells after posttransplantation cyclophosphamide. General observations from the study: Skin or GI-infiltrating T cells shared few TRB sequences with blood.

The naive gate required viable CD3+CD4+ or CD3+CD8+ cells with CCR7+CD45RA+CD45RO-CD95-CD27+CD28+ phenotype. Using immunoSEQ multiplex PCR, the repertoire was profiled, and TCRdb retains in-frame clones only, with some absent. Here the sample spans roughly 32,000 clones, just over 90% being singletons. The TCR sequence derives from an older woman in good health, CMV-negative, and a related stem cell transplant donor. What was sequenced was naive CD4+ T cells sorted from PBMCs. V is TRBV7-2 and J is TRBJ2-5; 8 bases are shared with TRBD2. The J call is uncertain, as TRBJ2-7 better fits the DNA end. The CDR3, as DNA: TGTGCCAGCCTACGGAGCGGGGGTCCCTACGAGCAGTACTTC. Amino acids: CASLRSGGPYEQYF.